The text below deals with one T cell receptor beta chain. Its antigen is unknown. Data came from immunoSEQ multiplex PCR; TCRdb stores just in-frame clones and leaves some out. The repertoire consists of under 150,000 clones, with about two thirds occurring once and the leading ten covering under 30%. The record originates from a study of shared clonotypes between healthy human individuals. Study as a whole: The donors, two women and three men, were aged 18 to 49.

Study-wide results and limits: In general, naive subsets displayed greater estimated richness than memory subsets did.

There are 14 residues in the CDR3. Trimming cost V 6 bases and J 2 bases; bases outside gene matches: 7. Germline loops: CDR1 SEHNR, CDR2 FQNEAQ (reference sequence). Input material: memory CD8+ T cells sorted from blood. The subset was: CD45RO+ cells pooled with CCR7-negative TemRA cells. This rearrangement joins TRBV7-9 to TRBJ2-7, with 7 bases lining up with TRBD1. The TCR originated in a woman in her twenties or thirties in good health. CDR3 sequence reads: CASRPGQDPYEQYF. The CDR3 DNA follows: TGTGCCAGCAGGCCCGGACAGGATCCCTACGAGCAGTACTTC.